These T cell receptor beta chains were read from a single sample in a study of cytotoxic CD8 clonotypes in ibrutinib-treated CLL. The table came from immunoSEQ multiplex PCR; TCRdb's copy has only in-frame clones and leaves some out. The sample has 200,000 to 250,000 clones, more than 75% seen once; the top ten hold more than 9.5%. The starting material was PBMCs, obtained after 12 months of ibrutinib treatment. Receptors were obtained from a human donor with chronic lymphocytic leukemia. Each CDR3 is given with its conserved first and last residue. Fields, in order: D gene, clone size, J gene, V gene, CDR3 DNA, CDR3 protein. D genes are given only for firm matches. Rows give clone size only sometimes, using once, few, many, or a class for an expanded clone.

D gene: .; clone size: .; J gene: TRBJ2-2; V gene: TRBV29-1; CDR3 DNA: TGCAGCGTTGCGGACGATTGGGTCGGGGGGGAGCTGTTTTTT; CDR3 protein: CSVADDWVGGELFF
D gene: .; clone size: .; J gene: TRBJ1-3; V gene: TRBV18; CDR3 DNA: TGTGCCAGCTCACCAGGACTGGGTGAGACCATATATTTT; CDR3 protein: CASSPGLGETIYF
D gene: .; clone size: .; J gene: TRBJ2-5; V gene: TRBV7-9; CDR3 DNA: TGTGCCAGCACCCCCCCCGGGAACCAAGAGACCCAGTACTTC; CDR3 protein: CASTPPGNQETQYF
D gene: TRBD1; clone size: once; J gene: TRBJ2-2; V gene: TRBV7-6; CDR3 DNA: TGTGCCAGCAGCGCAGGGGGCCCCGCCGGGGAGCTGTTTTTT; CDR3 protein: CASSAGGPAGELFF
D gene: .; clone size: once; J gene: TRBJ1-1; V gene: TRBV7-9; CDR3 DNA: TGTGCCAGCAGCACCACAGGGATCTTACCGAACACTGAAGCTTTCTTT; CDR3 protein: CASSTTGILPNTEAFF
D gene: .; clone size: once; J gene: TRBJ1-2; V gene: TRBV5-1; CDR3 DNA: TGCGCCAGCAGCTTGGGATCACTCCTCTCTGGCTACACCTTC; CDR3 protein: CASSLGSLLSGYTF
D gene: TRBD1; clone size: .; J gene: TRBJ2-2; V gene: TRBV5-1; CDR3 DNA: TGCGCCAGCAGCTTATTGACAGGGGTTAACACCGGGGAGCTGTTTTTT; CDR3 protein: CASSLLTGVNTGELFF
D gene: .; clone size: few; J gene: TRBJ2-1; V gene: TRBV27; CDR3 DNA: TGTGCCAGCAGTAGGTACAATGAGCAGTTCTTC; CDR3 protein: CASSRYNEQFF
D gene: .; clone size: .; J gene: TRBJ1-1; V gene: TRBV28; CDR3 DNA: TGTGCCAGCAGGGTATCCGGGCGGGGAGCTTTCTTT; CDR3 protein: CASRVSGRGAFF
D gene: TRBD1; clone size: .; J gene: TRBJ2-7; V gene: TRBV5-4; CDR3 DNA: TGTGCCAGCAGCGGTACGACAGGGCACGAGCAGTACTTC; CDR3 protein: CASSGTTGHEQYF
D gene: .; clone size: .; J gene: TRBJ2-5; V gene: TRBV9; CDR3 DNA: TGTGCCAGCAGCACAAGCCAAGAGACCCAGTACTTC; CDR3 protein: CASSTSQETQYF
D gene: .; clone size: once; J gene: TRBJ1-5; V gene: TRBV18; CDR3 DNA: TGTGCCAGCTCCAGAGGGGGTGATCAGCCCCAGCATTTT; CDR3 protein: CASSRGGDQPQHF
D gene: .; clone size: .; J gene: TRBJ2-7; V gene: TRBV19; CDR3 DNA: TGTGCCAGTAGTCATATCGGCGAGTCCTACGAGCAGTACTTC; CDR3 protein: CASSHIGESYEQYF
D gene: .; clone size: once; J gene: TRBJ2-6; V gene: TRBV6-5; CDR3 DNA: TGTGCCAGCAGTGGGACATCCTCTGGGGCCAACGTCCTGACTTTC; CDR3 protein: CASSGTSSGANVLTF
D gene: .; clone size: .; J gene: TRBJ2-7; V gene: TRBV7-9; CDR3 DNA: TGTGCCAGCAGCTTACAGGGGAGGGGTTACGAGCAGTACTTC; CDR3 protein: CASSLQGRGYEQYF
D gene: .; clone size: .; J gene: TRBJ2-1; V gene: TRBV2; CDR3 DNA: TGTGCCAGCAGTGTCCAGACACGGAGTGATGAGCAGTTCTTC; CDR3 protein: CASSVQTRSDEQFF
D gene: .; clone size: few; J gene: TRBJ2-5; V gene: TRBV18; CDR3 DNA: TGTGCCAGCCGGGCAGGGCAAGAGACCCAGTACTTC; CDR3 protein: CASRAGQETQYF
D gene: TRBD1; clone size: once; J gene: TRBJ2-7; V gene: TRBV13; CDR3 DNA: TGTGCCAGCAGCTCCGGGACAGCCTCCTACGAGCAGTACTTC; CDR3 protein: CASSSGTASYEQYF
D gene: .; clone size: .; J gene: TRBJ2-3; V gene: TRBV5-1; CDR3 DNA: TGCGCCAGCAGCTTGCAGCGCCTGATTACTACAGATACGCAGTATTTT; CDR3 protein: CASSLQRLITTDTQYF